This T cell receptor (beta chain) is drawn from a study of cytomegalovirus exposure and HLA in healthy donors. At the level of the study: Most genotyped donors, around 78% of more than 300, had Caucasian-associated genetic ancestry.

Of note for this clone: Antigen unknown.

Whole-study findings and limits: Donors were assumed by presence/absence analyses to have roughly uniform sequencing depth.

Trimming removed 5 bases from V and 3 bases from J, with 26 bases in between. The V gene's germline CDR1 is SGHDN and CDR2 FVKESK. The CDR3 totals 18 residues. Primers: 60 Vbeta forward and 13 Jbeta reverse. Only in-frame clones appear in the TCRdb table, and some are missing; sequencing was by immunoSEQ multiplex PCR. In the table there are approximately 170,000 clones, roughly 70% of which are singletons. The J gene is TRBJ2-7, the V gene TRBV14; tentatively, D is TRBD1 (6 bases). The clonotype originates from a woman aged 18-30 years in good health and CMV-seropositive. Sequenced sample: PBMCs. CDR3 DNA sequence: TGTGCCAGCAGCAACGGCTATCGACGGGACATCAGGTTCTACGAGCAGTACTTC. This encodes CASSNGYRRDIRFYEQYF.